The 3 T cell receptor beta chains given below trace back to one sample, sequenced in a study of regulatory T cells in long-lasting Graves disease (dated by TCRdb to the early 2020s). The time point label here, explained by the study, means: newly diagnosed GD, antithyroid drugs for less than 3 months. For both TCR sequencing and RNA sequencing, RNA was extracted from PBMCs in TRIzol. Libraries were constructed by multiplex PCR. Sequencing relied on an Illumina HiSeq 4000. iRepertoire HTBI primers and Arm-PCR amplification of CDR3 regions were used to construct TCR beta libraries. Using fastp trimming at Q25 and MiXCR clonotype assembly, TCRdb reanalyzed the public sequencing data and kept in-frame beta chains. Merged by CDR3 protein, the rows form single entries marked with the most common genes and DNA. A total of about 500,000 distinct CDR3 sequences appear in this sample, around 12% of them only once. The ten largest account for about 8.3% of the sample.

The same sample was also used in a study of T cells in Graves' hyperthyroidism and ophthalmopathy.

Sequencing was performed on peripheral blood mononuclear cells (PBMCs), taken at new diagnosis, from a patient treated with antithyroid drugs. These receptors all come from a woman aged 25 to 45 with Graves disease. Donor details come from another sample of the same person, matched by shared clones.

This clonotype appeared once. The V gene is TRBV4-3, the J gene TRBJ1-2; a weak D match, TRBD1 (5 bases). Germline CDR1 LGHNA, CDR2 YSLEER. The V end lost 1 base, the J end lost 3 bases, and 12 bases lay between the germline ends. The CDR3 spans 15 residues. CDR3 nucleotide sequence: TGCGCCAGCAGCCAAGGGGTTACCAGGGACTATGGCTACACCTTC. It specifies CASSQGVTRDYGYTF.

This clonotype was seen repeatedly, ten times or more. The CDR3 loop reads CASSLSTGGVYEQYF. As DNA, the CDR3 is TGTGCCAGCAGCCTGTCGACAGGGGGGGTGTACGAGCAGTACTTC. The V gene is TRBV28, the J gene TRBJ2-7; 9 bases fit TRBD1. J lost 4 bases, V lost 6 bases, and 10 bases had no gene match. This CDR3 has 15 residues. CDR1 MDHEN and CDR2 SYDVKM come from the germline V gene.

The sample holds one count of this clonotype. V and J are TRBV28 and TRBJ1-6; 9 nucleotides line up with TRBD1. With 6 bases clipped from V and 10 bases from J, the junction kept 7 bases outside the gene matches. CDR1 MDHEN and CDR2 SYDVKM come from the germline V gene. The CDR3 contains 14 residues. CDR3 protein: CASRKGTGYSPLHF. CDR3 DNA sequence: TGTGCCAGCAGAAAAGGGACAGGGTACTCACCCCTCCACTTT.